The source of this T cell receptor (beta chain) is a study of vaccination and CD4 T cells after COVID-19. On the study more broadly: Six men and four women formed the convalescents, two being Hispanic.

This clonotype ranks as medium-sized. The antigen is undetermined. With the Oncomine TCR Beta short-read assay, DNA from cultured CD4+ T cells was sequenced. Each CDR3 protein is one row after TCRdb ran MiXCR on the PCR reads. The sample carries 10,000 to 12,000 distinct CDR3 sequences, around 30% recorded once. The CDR3 runs to 13 residues. V lost 5 bases, J lost 1 base, and 11 bases lay in between. The germline V gene encodes CDR1 DFQATT and CDR2 SNEGSKA (reference sequence). Treatment described: roughly ten-day PBMC culture with coronavirus spike peptide pools or control peptides (ViraFEST assay). The chain recombines TRBV20-1 with TRBJ1-2; D may be TRBD1 (6 bases). The sequenced material came from CD4+ T cells from blood, cultured in vitro. The origin of this receptor is a human donor who had recovered from COVID-19. Here the CDR3 DNA reads TGCAGTGCTCGGGACATCAATAACTATGGCTACACCTTC. Its protein product is CSARDINNYGYTF.